These T cell receptor beta chains were read from a single sample in a study of blood T cell repertoires in COVID-19. The assay was immunoSEQ multiplex PCR, and TCRdb's table has in-frame clones only and misses some. The data contain about 130,000 clones, more than 80% of them singletons. Sequencing used peripheral blood. The receptors shown here come from a woman aged 60-70 years with acute or convalescent COVID-19. Both conserved end residues are part of each CDR3. D genes are given only for firm matches. Clone size appears in some rows only: once, few, many, or a class for an expanded clone.

V gene: TRBV5-1
D gene: -
CDR3 length: 14
J gene: TRBJ1-2
clone size: few
CDR3 protein: CASSGGSFNYGYTF
CDR3 DNA: TGCGCCAGCAGCGGGGGGTCTTTTAACTATGGCTACACCTTC

V gene: TRBV11-3
D gene: -
CDR3 length: 14
J gene: TRBJ2-3
clone size: -
CDR3 protein: CASSLGPGADTQYF
CDR3 DNA: TGTGCCAGCAGCTTAGGACCGGGGGCAGATACGCAGTATTTT

V gene: TRBV19
D gene: -
CDR3 length: 15
J gene: TRBJ1-1
clone size: once
CDR3 protein: CATNSRRGGHTEAFF
CDR3 DNA: TGTGCCACCAACTCCCGAAGGGGGGGTCACACTGAAGCTTTCTTT

V gene: TRBV10-3
D gene: TRBD1
CDR3 length: 14
J gene: TRBJ2-1
clone size: once
CDR3 protein: CAITDGTGDNEQFF
CDR3 DNA: TGTGCCATCACAGACGGGACAGGTGACAATGAGCAGTTCTTC

V gene: TRBV27
D gene: -
CDR3 length: 13
J gene: TRBJ1-2
clone size: -
CDR3 protein: CASSPLGFYGYTF
CDR3 DNA: TGTGCCAGCAGTCCCCTGGGCTTCTATGGCTACACCTTC

V gene: TRBV3-1/TRBV3-2
D gene: -
CDR3 length: 14
J gene: TRBJ1-1
clone size: -
CDR3 protein: CASSQVSRRNRAFF
CDR3 DNA: TGTGCCAGCAGCCAAGTATCCCGGCGGAATAGAGCTTTCTTT

V gene: TRBV27
D gene: TRBD1
CDR3 length: 16
J gene: TRBJ1-2
clone size: -
CDR3 protein: CASSFWGTGANYGYTF
CDR3 DNA: TGTGCCAGCAGCTTCTGGGGGACAGGGGCTAACTATGGCTACACCTTC

V gene: TRBV5-4
D gene: -
CDR3 length: 11
J gene: TRBJ1-2
clone size: -
CDR3 protein: CASSPGGGYTF
CDR3 DNA: TGTGCCAGCAGCCCTGGGGGGGGCTACACCTTC

V gene: TRBV7-9
D gene: -
CDR3 length: 16
J gene: TRBJ1-4
clone size: -
CDR3 protein: CASSWGQTDSNEKLFF
CDR3 DNA: TGTGCCAGCAGCTGGGGCCAGACAGACTCTAATGAAAAACTGTTTTTT

V gene: TRBV30
D gene: -
CDR3 length: 15
J gene: TRBJ1-1
clone size: -
CDR3 protein: CAPDRPERKNTEAFF
CDR3 DNA: TGTGCCCCCGACAGGCCGGAGCGTAAGAACACTGAAGCTTTCTTT

V gene: TRBV2
D gene: -
CDR3 length: 14
J gene: TRBJ1-1
clone size: -
CDR3 protein: CASGLPRGNTEAFF
CDR3 DNA: TGTGCCAGCGGCCTGCCGAGAGGCAACACTGAAGCTTTCTTT

V gene: TRBV7-8
D gene: -
CDR3 length: 13
J gene: TRBJ1-2
clone size: few
CDR3 protein: CASSPRVDYGYTF
CDR3 DNA: TGTGCCAGCAGCCCGCGCGTAGACTATGGCTACACCTTC

V gene: TRBV5-8
D gene: -
CDR3 length: 15
J gene: TRBJ2-1
clone size: -
CDR3 protein: CASSTQGQHYNEQFF
CDR3 DNA: TGTGCCAGCAGCACCCAAGGACAGCACTACAATGAGCAGTTCTTC